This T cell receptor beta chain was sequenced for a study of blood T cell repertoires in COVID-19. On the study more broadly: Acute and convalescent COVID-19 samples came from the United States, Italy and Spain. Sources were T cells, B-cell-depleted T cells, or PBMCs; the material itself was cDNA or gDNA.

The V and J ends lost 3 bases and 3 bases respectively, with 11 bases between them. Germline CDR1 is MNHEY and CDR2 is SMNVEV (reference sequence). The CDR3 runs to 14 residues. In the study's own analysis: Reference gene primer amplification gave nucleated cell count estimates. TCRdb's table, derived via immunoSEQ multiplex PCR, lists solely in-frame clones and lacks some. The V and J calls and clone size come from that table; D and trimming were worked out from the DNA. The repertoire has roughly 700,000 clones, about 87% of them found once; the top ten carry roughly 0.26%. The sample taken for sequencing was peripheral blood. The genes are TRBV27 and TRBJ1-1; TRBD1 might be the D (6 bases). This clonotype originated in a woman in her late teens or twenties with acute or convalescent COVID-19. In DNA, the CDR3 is TGTGCCAGCAGTTTGGGCAGGGGAGACACTGAAGCTTTCTTT. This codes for CASSLGRGDTEAFF.